A selection of T cell receptor beta chains follows, all from one sample in a study of blood T cell repertoires in COVID-19. TCRdb's table, derived via immunoSEQ multiplex PCR, lists solely in-frame clones and lacks some. The sample records 200,000 to 250,000 clones, approximately 92% being singletons. The sequenced sample consisted of PBMCs or T cells enriched from blood (not recorded which). The receptor source for this set is a woman aged 18-29 years in a cohort exposed to, infected with or recovered from COVID-19 (not recorded which). Each CDR3 is given with its conserved first and last residue. The D gene is left open where the match is weak.

TRBV11-3	NA	TRBJ2-1	CASSPASAHLYNEQFF
TRBV29-1	TRBD1	TRBJ1-2	CSVAWTGEEGYTF
TRBV10-3	TRBD1	TRBJ2-7	CATAGRDRTSYEQYF
TRBV19	NA	TRBJ1-4	CASSTPRKTNEKLFF
TRBV15	NA	TRBJ1-2	CATSRDSGESEGYTF
TRBV6-5	NA	TRBJ1-2	CASSHGDRNYGYTF
TRBV7-2	NA	TRBJ1-4	CASSLLGAGVKLFF
TRBV5-6	TRBD2	TRBJ2-7	CASSFWSSGMYEQYF
TRBV11-2	TRBD1	TRBJ2-7	CASSSTGSYEQYF
TRBV11-2	NA	TRBJ2-1	CASSLGGDRYNEQFF
TRBV29-1	NA	TRBJ2-1	CSVGVSGNNEQFF
TRBV7-9	NA	TRBJ1-6	CASSQGQLNSPLHF
TRBV19	TRBD1	TRBJ2-1	CASSMGDRGGQFF
TRBV24-1	TRBD2	TRBJ2-2	CATSGPGGEQNAFAGELFF